These 20 T cell receptor beta chains originate from one sample sequenced in a study of T-cell reconstitution after alpha-beta-depleted transplantation in children. Using unique molecular identifiers, the investigators prepared the TCRbeta library. TCRdb recomputed calls from the PCR reads with MiXCR, one row per CDR3 protein. The sample contains approximately 520,000 distinct CDR3 sequences, 30% to 35% of which appear only once. The sequencing used PBMCs from the stem cell graft donor, collected from the stem cell graft. These receptor sequences come from a human donor who donated a stem cell graft to a child with aplastic anemia.

V and J are TRBV5-1 and TRBJ1-2; D is perhaps TRBD1 (6 bases). V was pared by 4 bases and J by 8 bases, with 15 bases between. CDR1 is SGHRS and CDR2 is YFSETQ in the germline V gene. The CDR3 sequence is 13 residues long. In nucleotides, the CDR3 is TGCGCCAGCAGCGTACGGGACACCCCCGGCTACACCTTC. Its protein is CASSVRDTPGYTF.

The chain has TRBV18 and TRBJ1-1, with a possible D match to TRBD1 (6 bases). V gave up 6 bases and J gave up 1 base, with 18 bases separating them. The CDR3 spans 16 residues. From germline, CDR1 is KGHSH and CDR2 LQKENI. CDR3 sequence reads: CASSPRTVRSNTEAFF. The CDR3 DNA reads as TGTGCCAGCTCTCCCCGGACAGTGAGATCGAACACTGAAGCTTTCTTT. Full variable domain (rest looked up from reference TRBV18 and TRBJ1-1): NAGVMQNPRHLVRRRGQEARLRCSPMKGHSHVYWYRQLPEEGLKFMVYLQKENIIDESGMPKERFSAEFPKEGPSILRIQQVVRGDSAAYFCASSPRTVRSNTEAFFGQGTRLTVV.

The CDR3 DNA follows: TGTGCCAGCAGTTCGGGCGGGGTGGATGAAAAACTGTTTTTT. It codes for CASSSGGVDEKLFF. The V and J genes are TRBV6-5 and TRBJ1-4; D ambiguous. CDR3 size: 14 residues. V was trimmed by 4 bases and J by 6 bases, leaving 12 bases between them. From germline, CDR1 is MNHEY and CDR2 SVGAGI.

This clonotype was seen a handful of times. The rearrangement uses TRBV29-1 and TRBJ2-7, with 7 bases matching TRBD1. Germline CDR1 and CDR2: SQVTM and ANQGSEA. The V segment lost 6 bases and the J segment 5 bases; nucleotides outside the gene matches: 19. CDR3 size: 16 residues. CDR3 in amino acids: CSVTLTLQGWRNEQYF. The CDR3 coding sequence is TGCAGCGTCACCCTTACCCTACAGGGGTGGAGGAACGAGCAGTACTTC.

This rearrangement joins TRBV11-3 to TRBJ2-1; weak D call: TRBD2 (6 bases). The germline V gene has CDR1 SGHNT and CDR2 YENEEA. The CDR3 consists of 16 residues. V lost 7 bases and J lost 9, with 25 bases in between. The CDR3 reads CASKGSLASDYGEQFF. The CDR3 DNA is TGTGCCAGCAAGGGGAGCTTGGCTAGCGACTACGGTGAGCAGTTCTTC.

The rearrangement links TRBV7-8 to TRBJ2-1, with D possibly matching TRBD2 (6 bases). Trimming took off 2 bases at V and 6 bases at J, with 14 bases between the two ends. There are 15 residues in the CDR3. From germline, CDR1 is SGHVS and CDR2 FQNEAQ. For the CDR3, the DNA is TGTGCCAGCAGCTTATCTTCGCGGGATAGCAATGAGCAGTTCTTC. Translated, it gives CASSLSSRDSNEQFF.

V usage is TRBV9 and J usage is TRBJ2-3; D is possibly TRBD1 (6 bases). This CDR3 region has 14 residues. CDR1 is SGDLS, CDR2 YYNGEE, per germline. Trimming took 3 bases from V and 4 from J, leaving 12 bases between them. The CDR3, as DNA: TGTGCCAGCAGCGCCAGGGGTATGGCAGATACGCAGTATTTT. The encoded protein is CASSARGMADTQYF.

The chain recombines TRBV5-1 with TRBJ2-1, with D perhaps matching TRBD1 (6 bases). Germline loops: CDR1 SGHRS, CDR2 YFSETQ. Trimming removed 0 bases at V and 8 bases at J, with 15 bases between. There are 15 residues in the CDR3. Written as DNA, the CDR3 is TGCGCCAGCAGCTTGGTGACAGGATTGGTCGATGAGCAGTTCTTC. This codes for CASSLVTGLVDEQFF. The entire variable domain, with the rest obtained from reference TRBV5-1 and TRBJ2-1, is as follows: KAGVTQTPRYLIKTRGQQVTLSCSPISGHRSVSWYQQTPGQGLQFLFEYFSETQRNKGNFPGRFSGRQFSNSRSEMNVSTLELGDSALYLCASSLVTGLVDEQFFGPGTRLTVL.

The rearrangement uses TRBV9 and TRBJ2-2, with D unresolved. V was shortened by 5 bases and J by 2 bases, with 4 bases between the two germline ends. Germline V CDR1 and CDR2: SGDLS, YYNGEE. This CDR3 has 12 residues. The CDR3 bases are TGTGCCAGCAGAAAAAACACCGGGGAGCTGTTTTTT. This codes for CASRKNTGELFF.

V usage is TRBV28 and J usage is TRBJ2-7, with unresolved D. In germline, CDR1 is MDHEN, CDR2 SYDVKM. The CDR3 runs to 15 residues. With 8 bases removed from V and 1 base from J, the gap between germline ends came to 18 bases. The CDR3 here is CASAPSTVPSYEQYV. Written as DNA, the CDR3 is TGTGCCAGCGCCCCTTCCACGGTCCCTTCCTACGAGCAGTACGTC.

J is TRBJ1-1 and V is TRBV9, with D unresolved. The CDR3 extends over 14 amino acids. Trimming removed 0 bases from V and 1 base from J, with 7 bases in between. CDR1 and CDR2 (germline): SGDLS, YYNGEE. The CDR3 coding sequence is TGTGCCAGCAGCGTAGGGGCGGGGAACACTGAAGCTTTCTTT. Translated: CASSVGAGNTEAFF.

The chain joins TRBV7-2 to TRBJ2-3, with 9 bases matching TRBD1. The V gene end was trimmed by 7 bases and the J gene end by 3 bases; junction bases not matched to a gene: 8. CDR1 and CDR2 from the germline V gene are SGHTA and FQGNSA. The CDR3 length is 15 residues. The CDR3 coding sequence is TGTGCCAGCACTCTCACAGGGGGCTCGACAGATACGCAGTATTTT. This codes for CASTLTGGSTDTQYF.

This clonotype was counted a few times. The chain carries TRBV6-1 and TRBJ1-1; TRBD1 aligns across 10 bases. The CDR3 sequence is 14 residues long. The V gene's germline CDR1 is MNHNS and CDR2 SASEGT. V was pared by 9 bases and J by 2 bases, with 6 bases of the junction left unmatched. CDR3 residues: CASIDRGPNTEAFF. CDR3 in DNA: TGTGCCAGTATAGACAGGGGGCCAAACACTGAAGCTTTCTTT.

This clonotype was observed a few times. The chain carries TRBV6-1 and TRBJ1-2, with D unclear. Germline lookup yields CDR1 MNHNS and CDR2 SASEGT. V lost 5 bases, J lost 5 bases, and 21 bases lay in between. The CDR3 is 16 amino acids. The CDR3 here is CASSPAVAGPGYGYTF. The CDR3 DNA is TGTGCCAGCAGTCCCGCGGTGGCAGGACCGGGTTATGGCTACACCTTC.

This clonotype came up a few times. The genes are TRBV6-2 or TRBV6-3 and TRBJ1-2; TRBD1 aligns across 10 bases. The CDR3 runs 14 residues. V lost 7 bases, J lost 6 bases, and 8 bases stayed unmatched. In germline, CDR1 is MNHEY, CDR2 SVGEGT. The CDR3 DNA is TGTGCCAGCACTGTGTTGGGACAGGGGAATGGCTACACCTTC. Translating it yields CASTVLGQGNGYTF.

The chain carries TRBV19 and TRBJ2-1; 8 nucleotides line up with TRBD1. V lost 0 bases, J lost 7 bases, and 8 bases stayed unmatched. The CDR3 spans 16 residues. The germline V gene encodes CDR1 LNHDA and CDR2 SQIVND (reference sequence). Here the CDR3 DNA reads TGTGCCAGTAGTATAGACAGACAGGGGATCAAGAATGAGCAGTTCTTC. It is translated as CASSIDRQGIKNEQFF.

This clonotype was detected only a few times. The chain has TRBV19 and TRBJ1-4; D uncertain. Trimming took 8 bases from V and 11 from J, leaving 24 bases between them. CDR3 length: 15 residues. Germline CDR1 and CDR2: LNHDA and SQIVND (reference sequence). The CDR3 region is CASQQHRQLMGKLFF. The CDR3 DNA sequence: TGTGCCAGTCAACAGCATCGACAACTAATGGGGAAACTGTTTTTT.

V usage is TRBV28 and J usage is TRBJ1-1, with 7 bases aligning to TRBD1. V lost 6 bases to trimming and J lost 6 bases; unmatched junction nucleotides: 10. CDR3 size: 14 residues. The germline gives CDR1 MDHEN, CDR2 SYDVKM. The CDR3 nucleotides read TGTGCCAGCAGCCCCGACAGGGAAGCACCTGAAGCTTTCTTT. Translated: CASSPDREAPEAFF.

This sequence joins TRBV29-1 and TRBJ2-5, with no clear D. The CDR3 covers 13 residues. Germline V gene lookup returns CDR1 SQVTM and CDR2 ANQGSEA. Trimming shortened V by 3 bases and J by 3 bases, and 11 bases separated the two germline ends. CDR3 sequence reads: CSVDATLKETQYF. DNA for the CDR3: TGCAGCGTTGACGCAACCCTGAAAGAGACCCAGTACTTC. Variable domain in full (rest from reference TRBV29-1 and TRBJ2-5): SAVISQKPSRDICQRGTSLTIQCQVDSQVTMMFWYRQQPGQSLTLIATANQGSEATYESGFVIDKFPISRPNLTFSTLTVSNMSPEDSSIYLCSVDATLKETQYFGPGTRLLVL.

The gene calls are TRBV5-4 and TRBJ1-2, with D hard to call. CDR3 length: 16 amino acids. Germline CDR1 SGHNT, CDR2 YYREEE (reference sequence). The ends were cut back, 0 bases at V and 2 bases at J, with 14 bases in the middle. Here the CDR3 reads CASSLGPLGVNYGYTF. CDR3 sequence (DNA): TGTGCCAGCAGCTTGGGCCCGCTTGGGGTCAACTATGGCTACACCTTC.